The present TCR beta chain was sequenced within a study of regulatory T cells in long-lasting Graves disease. Study details: Less than 3 months of antithyroid drugs had been taken by newly diagnosed Graves' patients. Study results and caveats: Not thyroid tissue but only peripheral blood was studied.

The V segment lost 1 base and the J segment 7 bases; nucleotides outside the gene matches: 5. The CDR3 has 15 amino acids. Germline loops: CDR1 LNHDA, CDR2 SQIVND (reference sequence). Regarding this clonotype: Its target is unknown.

Time point denoted: newly diagnosed GD, antithyroid drugs for less than 3 months. Scientists built the TCR library using RNA that was extracted from PBMCs. A blood draw put about 9.9 milliliters of peripheral blood into EDTA tubes. Through Arm-PCR of CDR3 regions and iRepertoire HTBI primers, TCR beta libraries were built. TCRdb re-called the multiplex PCR reads through MiXCR, storing one row per CDR3 protein. The sample has more than 300,000 distinct CDR3 sequences, around 15% seen once. This rearrangement joins TRBV19 to TRBJ1-5; 9 nucleotides match TRBD1. This sample comprised peripheral blood mononuclear cells (PBMCs), obtained at new diagnosis, from a patient treated with antithyroid drugs. This clonotype was obtained from a female donor with Graves disease. The CDR3: CASSIGGTGLQPQHF. The CDR3 DNA reads as TGTGCCAGTAGTATAGGGGGGACAGGGCTCCAGCCCCAGCATTTT.